A single sample gave rise to the 5 T cell receptor beta chains below, sequenced in a study of T-cell reconstitution after alpha-beta-depleted transplantation in children. As it was prepared, the TCRbeta library received unique molecular identifiers. In TCRdb, the PCR reads were re-called with MiXCR into one record per CDR3 protein. Seen here are some 240,000 distinct CDR3 sequences, around 11% observed once, and the top ten hold approximately 2.9%. The sequenced sample was PBMCs from the stem cell graft donor, obtained from the stem cell graft. All receptors come from a human donor who donated a stem cell graft to a child with acute lymphoblastic leukemia.

The table lists this clonotype with many counts. The chain carries TRBV14 and TRBJ1-3; the D gene is possibly TRBD1 (5 bases). V shed 4 bases and J shed 1 base, with 11 bases lying between them. CDR1 is SGHDN and CDR2 is FVKESK in the germline V gene. This CDR3 has 15 residues. CDR3 loop: CASSLPGGSGNTIYF. CDR3 DNA sequence: TGTGCCAGCAGCCTTCCGGGGGGGTCTGGAAACACCATATATTTT. Drawing the rest from reference TRBV14 and TRBJ1-3, the complete variable domain is EAGVTQFPSHSVIEKGQTVTLRCDPISGHDNLYWYRRVMGKEIKFLLHFVKESKQDESGMPNNRFLAERTGGTYSTLKVQPAELEDSGVYFCASSLPGGSGNTIYFGEGSWLTVV.

This clonotype has at least ten counts. The rearrangement uses TRBV2 and TRBJ2-3; 7 nucleotides align to TRBD2. The junction had 5 bases not matched to a gene; V was cut back by 3 bases and J by 2 bases. Germline loops: CDR1 SNHLY, CDR2 FYNNEI. This CDR3 is 15 amino acids long. CDR3 sequence (DNA): TGTGCCAGCAGTGACGGGACTACCTACACAGATACGCAGTATTTT. This translates into CASSDGTTYTDTQYF.

Ten or more counts support this clonotype. The gene calls are TRBV5-5 and TRBJ2-5, with TRBD2 matching 10 bases. The CDR3 covers 13 residues. Trimming removed 5 bases from V and 5 bases from J; junction bases left unmatched: 3. Germline V gene lookup returns CDR1 SGHKS and CDR2 YYEKEE (reference sequence). The CDR3 protein is CASSLGLAETQYF. The CDR3 nucleotides read TGTGCCAGCAGTCTGGGACTAGCGGAGACCCAGTACTTC.

This clonotype came up many times. V usage is TRBV24-1 and J usage is TRBJ2-1, with 8 bases that match TRBD1. J was trimmed by 9 bases and V by 3 bases; bases with no gene match: 9. The CDR3 covers 15 residues. Germline V gene sequence: CDR1 KGHDR, CDR2 SFDVKD. This chain's CDR3 is CATSDTRGLNGEQFF. CDR3 sequence (DNA): TGTGCCACCAGTGATACCAGGGGGCTGAATGGTGAGCAGTTCTTC.

Concerning this clonotype: With a much larger clone just one base away, this may be a read error. The rearrangement joins TRBV6-2 or TRBV6-3 to TRBJ1-5, with a possible D match to TRBD1 (5 bases). Germline-derived CDR1 and CDR2 are MNHEY and SVGEGT. V was pared by 3 bases and J by 3 bases, with 12 bases between. This CDR3 has 15 residues. Here the CDR3 reads CASSYWGDTNQPQHF. DNA of the CDR3: TGTGCCAGCAGTTATTGGGGGGATACCAATCAGCCCCAGCATTTT.